The next 15 T cell receptor beta chains were all read from a single sample in a study of blood T cells in healthy people across ages. Then a second PCR, running about 6 to 12 cycles, was carried out with a sample-barcoded 5' primer and a J-beta primer mix. TCRdb re-analysed the 5' RACE reads in MiXCR, keeping a single row per CDR3 protein. The data hold over 950,000 distinct CDR3 sequences, with around two fifths observed a single time. The sample taken for sequencing was blood. The receptors stem from a man younger than 30 in good health.

The gene calls are TRBV29-1 and TRBJ1-1; D is possibly TRBD1 (5 bases). The CDR3 runs to 10 residues. CDR1 and CDR2 from the germline V gene are SQVTM and ANQGSEA. V lost 6 bases and J lost 9, with 11 bases in between. The CDR3 here is CSVGGGKAFF. CDR3 nucleotide sequence: TGCAGCGTGGGGGGAGGGAAAGCTTTCTTT.

This clonotype showed up just a few times. The chain has TRBV29-1 and TRBJ2-1; 10 positions agree with TRBD1. CDR1 SQVTM and CDR2 ANQGSEA come from the germline V gene. This CDR3 spans 17 amino acids. Trimming took 6 bases from V and 0 from J; bases not matched to a gene: 11. CDR3 in DNA: TGCAGCGTGAGGGGAGGGACAGGGGTCTTCTCCTACAATGAGCAGTTCTTC. Its translation is CSVRGGTGVFSYNEQFF.

This clonotype was detected a few times. The rearrangement uses TRBV7-2 and TRBJ2-7, with D hard to call. Between the trimmed V and J ends, which lost 2 bases and 6 bases, there was a span of 14 bases. Germline V lookup: CDR1 SGHTA, CDR2 FQGNSA. The CDR3 covers 14 residues. The CDR3, as DNA: TGTGCCAGCAGCTTACAGCAGGAGCCCTCCGAGCAGTACTTC. Amino acid sequence: CASSLQQEPSEQYF.

In its sample, this clonotype was seen a few times. The chain has TRBV20-1 and TRBJ1-1; no definite D call. This CDR3 contains 13 residues. The V and J ends lost 3 bases and 4 bases respectively, with 12 bases between them. CDR1 and CDR2 from the germline V gene are DFQATT and SNEGSKA (reference sequence). The CDR3 loop reads CSAREPFSTEAFF. The CDR3 DNA follows: TGCAGTGCTAGGGAGCCTTTCAGCACTGAAGCTTTCTTT.

This clonotype was seen a few times. The chain is built from TRBV11-2 and TRBJ2-5; D may correspond to TRBD1 or TRBD2 (5 bases each). This CDR3 is built from 15 residues. With 5 bases removed from V and 11 bases from J, the gap between germline ends came to 24 bases. Germline V gene data show CDR1 as SGHAT and CDR2 as FQNNGV. CDR3 residues: CASSPNRGKGIEQYF. CDR3 nucleotide sequence: TGTGCCAGCAGCCCCAACCGGGGCAAGGGAATTGAGCAGTACTTC.

This clonotype was picked up a small number of times. The CDR3 DNA reads TGTGCCACCGGAGGACAGGGATCCCCCTCCTACGAGCAGTACTTC. Translated, it gives CATGGQGSPSYEQYF. The chain carries TRBV6-5 and TRBJ2-7; 8 bases line up with TRBD1. Germline CDR1 MNHEY, CDR2 SVGAGI. The junction had 11 bases not matched to a gene; V was cut back by 10 bases and J by 0 bases. The CDR3 contains 15 residues.

This clonotype has a single count. One end of the junction fails to match germline, which may point to a read error. The chain has TRBV30 and TRBJ2-7, with a weak D call TRBD2 (5 bases). Germline CDR1 reads GTSNPN; CDR2 reads SVGIG (reference sequence). The CDR3 spans 12 residues. The DNA for the CDR3 is TGTGCCGGGAGTGTACAAGGCTACGAGCAGTACTTC. This translates into CAGSVQGYEQYF.

The chain couples TRBV7-3 to TRBJ2-2; TRBD1 might be the D (6 bases). V shed 5 bases and J shed 4 bases, with 11 bases lying between them. CDR3 length: 14 amino acids. CDR1 and CDR2 from the germline V gene are SGHTA and FQGTGA. CDR3 protein: CASSPGTSTGELFF. The CDR3, as DNA: TGTGCCAGCAGCCCAGGGACATCCACCGGGGAGCTGTTTTTT.

The V gene is TRBV7-9, the J gene TRBJ2-1; 9 nucleotides match TRBD2. V gave up 1 base and J gave up 14 bases; unmatched junction bases: 3. Germline lookup yields CDR1 SEHNR and CDR2 FQNEAQ (reference sequence). CDR3 length equals 12 residues. The CDR3 is CASSLGGLAEFF. The CDR3 DNA is TGTGCCAGCAGCTTAGGGGGACTAGCTGAGTTCTTC.

Note on this clonotype: Given a much more abundant clone one base away, this may be a read error. This chain links TRBV7-2 with TRBJ2-3, with D possibly TRBD2 on 5 matching bases. Germline CDR1 reads SGHTA; CDR2 reads FQGNSA. The V end lost 8 bases, the J end lost 0 bases, and 15 bases lay between the germline ends. This CDR3 has 15 residues. CDR3 sequence reads: CASGYGRGSTDTQYF. CDR3 coding DNA: TGTGCCAGCGGATACGGACGGGGTAGCACAGATACGCAGTATTTT. Based on the CDR3 plus reference TRBV7-2 and TRBJ2-3, the full variable domain is GAGVSQSPSNKVTEKGKDVELRCDPISGHTALYWYRQSLGQGLEFLIYFQGNSAPDKSGLPSDRFSAERTGGSVSTLTIQRTQQEDSAVYLCASGYGRGSTDTQYFGPGTRLTVL.

This clonotype was counted a few times. As DNA, the CDR3 is TGTGCCAGCAGTCCCGTTCGCGAGACCCAGTACTTC. It specifies CASSPVRETQYF. The genes are TRBV11-2 and TRBJ2-5; D is unclear. CDR3 length equals 12 residues. Germline V CDR1 and CDR2: SGHAT, FQNNGV. V lost 6 bases, J lost 5 bases, and 10 bases lay in between.

This clonotype was found a few times. This rearrangement joins TRBV4-2 to TRBJ2-7; 11 positions agree with TRBD1. J lost 6 bases, V lost 6 bases, and 7 bases had no gene match. This CDR3 is built from 14 residues. Germline V gene lookup returns CDR1 LGHNA and CDR2 YNFKEQ. DNA of the CDR3: TGTGCCAGCAGTGCGGGACAGGGGGTGTTCGAGCAGTACTTC. It specifies CASSAGQGVFEQYF.

This clonotype was counted a few times. V and J are TRBV6-2 or TRBV6-3 and TRBJ2-3, with unresolved D. V shed 5 bases and J shed 0 bases, with 9 bases lying between them. The CDR3 contains 14 residues. Germline V gene sequence: CDR1 MNHEY, CDR2 SVGEGT. The CDR3 DNA reads as TGTGCCAGCAGTGCGATACTAAGCACAGATACGCAGTATTTT. Translating it yields CASSAILSTDTQYF.

The chain has TRBV5-5 and TRBJ1-4; D is uncertain. CDR3 length: 14 residues. The V gene lost 4 bases and the J gene lost 7 bases, with 14 bases spanning the gap. The germline V gene has CDR1 SGHKS and CDR2 YYEKEE (reference sequence). The DNA for the CDR3 is TGTGCCAGCAGCGCGAGGTCGGGCGGTGAAAAACTGTTTTTT. Its translation is CASSARSGGEKLFF. Filled out from reference TRBV5-5 and TRBJ1-4, the complete variable domain reads DAGVTQSPTHLIKTRGQQVTLRCSPISGHKSVSWYQQVLGQGPQFIFQYYEKEERGRGNFPDRFSARQFPNYSSELNVNALLLGDSALYLCASSARSGGEKLFFGSGTQLSVL.

This clonotype was recorded once. This chain uses TRBV7-3 with TRBJ2-2; no clear D. The CDR3 length is 12 residues. V gave up 4 bases and J gave up 7 bases, with 7 bases separating them. The germline gives CDR1 SGHTA, CDR2 FQGTGA. CDR3 sequence: CASSSINGELFF. The DNA of the CDR3 is TGTGCCAGCAGCTCTATTAACGGGGAGCTGTTTTTT.